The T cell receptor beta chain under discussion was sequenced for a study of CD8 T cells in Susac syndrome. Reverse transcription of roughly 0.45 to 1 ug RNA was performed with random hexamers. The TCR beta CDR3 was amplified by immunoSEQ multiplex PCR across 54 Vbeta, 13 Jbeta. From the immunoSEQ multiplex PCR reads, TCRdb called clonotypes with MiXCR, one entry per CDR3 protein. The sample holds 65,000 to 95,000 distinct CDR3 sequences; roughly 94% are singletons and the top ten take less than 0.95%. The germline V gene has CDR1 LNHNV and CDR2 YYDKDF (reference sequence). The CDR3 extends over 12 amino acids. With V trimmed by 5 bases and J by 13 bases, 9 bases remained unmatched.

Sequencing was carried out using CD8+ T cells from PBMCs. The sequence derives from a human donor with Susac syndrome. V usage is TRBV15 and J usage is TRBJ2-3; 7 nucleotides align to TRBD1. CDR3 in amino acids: CATSYRDSPEYF. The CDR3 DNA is TGTGCCACCAGCTACCGGGACAGCCCCGAGTATTTT.